The 28 T cell receptor beta chains below come from one sample, sequenced in a study of T cell repertoires in cytomegalovirus infection. Each CDR3 protein gets one entry after TCRdb re-called the reads with MiXCR. The repertoire holds more than 650,000 distinct CDR3 sequences, with about 40% as singletons. Input material: PBMCs. The source is a human donor in good health (CMV status not recorded). Some clones in this sample may be carry-over from other donors' samples.

This clonotype was counted a few times. V usage is TRBV7-2 and J usage is TRBJ2-3; D gene unclear. The CDR3 has 14 residues. Between the trimmed V and J ends, which lost 2 bases and 3 bases, there was a span of 9 bases. CDR1 SGHTA and CDR2 FQGNSA come from the germline V gene. The CDR3 DNA follows: TGTGCCAGCAGCTTATCGGTTTTGACAGATACGCAGTATTTT. Translated, it gives CASSLSVLTDTQYF.

There are a few counts of this clonotype. CDR3 in DNA: TGTGCCAGCAGCCGACTAGCGGGAGTATTGGAGCAGTTCTTC. As protein: CASSRLAGVLEQFF. This rearrangement joins TRBV11-2 to TRBJ2-1; 12 bases match TRBD2. The ends lost 5 bases at V and 10 bases at J; junction bases unmatched: 6. Per the germline V gene, CDR1 is SGHAT and CDR2 is FQNNGV. CDR3 size: 14 residues.

With respect to this clonotype: A read error may produce the germline difference seen at one junction end. V is TRBV7-6 and J is TRBJ1-1; a possible D gene is TRBD1 (5 bases). The CDR3 has 13 residues. Germline CDR1 reads SGHVS; CDR2 reads FNYEAQ. CDR3 amino acids: CASSLDRNTEALF. The CDR3 DNA follows: TGTGCTAGCAGCTTAGACAGAAACACTGAAGCTTTATTT.

This clonotype appeared a few times. The chain carries TRBV5-5 and TRBJ1-1, with D unresolved. Germline assignment: CDR1 SGHKS and CDR2 YYEKEE (reference sequence). The V and J ends lost 5 bases and 0 bases respectively, with 14 bases between them. CDR3 length equals 15 residues. The CDR3 DNA reads TGTGCCAGCAGTCCCGTGGGGAATTTGAACACTGAAGCTTTCTTT. Its translation is CASSPVGNLNTEAFF.

This clonotype has a single count. The chain is built from TRBV27 and TRBJ2-1; 8 bases fit TRBD1. With V trimmed by 4 bases and J by 11 bases, 10 bases remained unmatched. The germline V gene has CDR1 MNHEY and CDR2 SMNVEV (reference sequence). This CDR3 is built from 14 residues. CDR3 protein: CASSSDLGQGKQFF. DNA for the CDR3: TGTGCCAGCAGTTCCGACCTCGGACAGGGTAAGCAGTTCTTC.

This clonotype was seen a handful of times. The chain combines TRBV29-1 with TRBJ2-3; 7 bases agree with TRBD1. V was clipped by 6 bases and J by 0 bases; unmatched bases: 9. The germline CDR1 and CDR2 sequences are SQVTM and ANQGSEA. This CDR3 region has 15 residues. The CDR3 nucleotides are TGCAGCGTCGCCCGGACAGGAGGAAGCACAGATACGCAGTATTTT. It is translated as CSVARTGGSTDTQYF.

The V call is TRBV27, the J call TRBJ1-3, with unresolved D. The CDR3 is 16 amino acids. With 4 bases removed from V and 4 bases from J, the gap between germline ends came to 17 bases. CDR1 is MNHEY, CDR2 SMNVEV, per germline (reference sequence). The CDR3 is CASSSTPEAGGNTIYF. The CDR3 DNA sequence: TGTGCCAGCAGTTCAACCCCGGAGGCAGGCGGAAACACCATATATTTT.

This clonotype was found a few times. V is TRBV7-6 and J is TRBJ1-4; no clear D. CDR3 size: 15 residues. V shed 3 bases and J shed 4 bases, with 12 bases lying between them. Germline CDR1 reads SGHVS; CDR2 reads FNYEAQ. CDR3 DNA sequence: TGTGCCAGCAGCTTCGGAGGCGCACGTAATGAAAAACTGTTTTTT. Translated, it gives CASSFGGARNEKLFF.

This clonotype was detected once. The V gene is TRBV27, the J gene TRBJ2-2; D uncertain. CDR3 length: 16 residues. V lost 1 base and J 5 bases, leaving 14 bases between the germline ends. Germline values: CDR1 MNHEY, CDR2 SMNVEV (reference sequence). CDR3 in DNA: TGTGCCAGCAGTTTATGGGCTCCTATTGATACCGGGGAGCTGTTTTTT. Protein product: CASSLWAPIDTGELFF.

J is TRBJ2-1 and V is TRBV5-1, with 8 bases matching TRBD1. The CDR3 totals 14 residues. Germline trimming cut 0 bases from V and 7 bases from J; bases unmatched to any gene: 3. CDR1 and CDR2 (germline): SGHRS, YFSETQ. Written as DNA, the CDR3 is TGCGCCAGCAGCTTGGACAGGGGGTCAAATGAGCAGTTCTTC. This gives the protein CASSLDRGSNEQFF.

This rearrangement joins TRBV19 to TRBJ2-7, with TRBD1 matching 7 bases. The germline gives CDR1 LNHDA, CDR2 SQIVND (reference sequence). V shed 6 bases, J shed 7 bases, and the junction held 9 bases outside the gene matches. This CDR3 has 13 amino acids. The CDR3 loop is CASRTGAAGEQYF. The CDR3 coding sequence is TGTGCCAGTAGAACAGGGGCAGCTGGGGAGCAGTACTTC.

This clonotype was observed a handful of times. CDR3 protein: CASSQEVTSAQFF. The CDR3 coding sequence is TGCGCCAGCAGCCAAGAGGTGACATCTGCCCAGTTCTTC. The V and J genes are TRBV4-1 and TRBJ2-1, with no clear D. Germline V gene sequence: CDR1 MGHRA, CDR2 YSYEKL. There are 13 residues in the CDR3. The V gene lost 0 bases and the J gene lost 13 bases, with 13 bases spanning the gap.

This clonotype occurred many times. The J gene is TRBJ2-1, the V gene TRBV7-2; no clear D. Trimming took 1 base from V and 2 from J, leaving 6 bases between them. CDR1 and CDR2 from the germline V gene are SGHTA and FQGNSA. CDR3 length: 14 residues. The CDR3 sequence is CASSLDGPYNEQFF. The CDR3 bases are TGTGCCAGCAGCTTAGATGGACCCTACAATGAGCAGTTCTTC.

This clonotype has at least ten counts. J is TRBJ2-5 and V is TRBV7-9; TRBD2 matches at 10 bases. CDR1 and CDR2 from the germline V gene are SEHNR and FQNEAQ (reference sequence). Losses at the gene ends were 5 bases for V and 1 base for J; bases not matched to a gene: 4. The CDR3 spans 15 residues. The CDR3 coding sequence is TGTGCCAGCAGCCCTATAGCGGGGGGCCAAGAGACCCAGTACTTC. It encodes CASSPIAGGQETQYF.

This clonotype has just a few counts. The chain recombines TRBV10-3 with TRBJ2-3, with TRBD1 matching 10 bases. CDR1 and CDR2 (germline): ENHRY, SYGVKD. V lost 8 bases and J lost 2; bases outside the gene matches: 16. CDR3 length: 18 amino acids. The CDR3 coding sequence is TGTGCCATCGGGCCCTCCGCAGGGACAGGGGCCCACACAGATACGCAGTATTTT. It yields the protein CAIGPSAGTGAHTDTQYF.

The chain links TRBV20-1 to TRBJ2-3; TRBD1 matches at 8 bases. Germline V lookup: CDR1 DFQATT, CDR2 SNEGSKA (reference sequence). The CDR3 contains 15 residues. J lost 4 bases, V lost 3 bases, and 9 bases had no gene match. The CDR3 here is CSASRAGGWSDTQYF. The CDR3 nucleotides read TGCAGTGCTAGTAGGGCAGGGGGCTGGTCAGATACGCAGTATTTT.

This clonotype appeared a few times. V gene TRBV29-1 combines with J gene TRBJ2-7; possibly TRBD2 for D (6 bases). The germline V gene has CDR1 SQVTM and CDR2 ANQGSEA. This CDR3 contains 11 residues. V was pared by 6 bases and J by 1 base, with 7 bases between. CDR3 amino acids: CSVRESYEQYF. The CDR3, as DNA: TGCAGCGTCCGGGAGTCCTACGAGCAGTACTTC.

This clonotype came up a few times. The J gene is TRBJ2-7, the V gene TRBV2; D is ambiguous. This CDR3 is built from 13 residues. The germline V gene encodes CDR1 SNHLY and CDR2 FYNNEI. Trimming removed 4 bases from V and 2 bases from J, with 9 bases in between. Here the CDR3 reads CASSGLPAYEQYF. The CDR3 DNA is TGTGCCAGCAGTGGGCTCCCAGCCTACGAGCAGTACTTC. The full variable domain, completed using reference TRBV2 and TRBJ2-7, is EPEVTQTPSHQVTQMGQEVILRCVPISNHLYFYWYRQILGQKVEFLVSFYNNEISEKSEIFDDQFSVERPDGSNFTLKIRSTKLEDSAMYFCASSGLPAYEQYFGPGTRLTVT.

This clonotype came up a few times. The V call is TRBV18, the J call TRBJ1-1; 8 nucleotides align to TRBD1. The length of the CDR3 is 15 residues. V shed 4 bases, J shed 3 bases, and the junction held 7 bases outside the gene matches. Germline V CDR1 and CDR2: KGHSH, LQKENI. The CDR3 sequence: CASSLTETGDTEAFF. The CDR3 DNA follows: TGTGCCAGCTCACTAACCGAGACAGGGGACACTGAAGCTTTCTTT.

The rearrangement links TRBV27 to TRBJ2-2, with a weak D call TRBD2 (7 bases). Per the germline V gene, CDR1 is MNHEY and CDR2 is SMNVEV (reference sequence). Trimming stripped 5 bases from V and 4 bases from J, with 14 bases between. The CDR3 is 15 amino acids. The CDR3: CASSRGGGITGELFF. The DNA of the CDR3 is TGTGCCAGCAGTAGGGGGGGGGGAATCACCGGGGAGCTGTTTTTT.

A word on this clonotype: Its ends do not fully match the called genes, so a read error is possible. The chain combines TRBV7-2 with TRBJ1-5; maybe TRBD1 (6 bases). CDR3 length: 13 residues. The germline V gene has CDR1 SGHTA and CDR2 FQGNSA. The CDR3 loop reads CASRLARGHPQHF. The CDR3 DNA reads as TGTGCCAGCCGCTTAGCCAGGGGTCATCCCCAGCATTTT.

The gene calls are TRBV11-1 and TRBJ2-1; D is unclear. This CDR3 spans 16 amino acids. The germline CDR1 and CDR2 sequences are SGHAT and FQDESV (reference sequence). V was cut by 6 bases and J by 2 bases, with 17 bases left in between. The CDR3 DNA is TGTGCCAGCAGGACTGCCGGGCCTCTACCCTACAATGAGCAGTTCTTC. The encoded protein is CASRTAGPLPYNEQFF. The whole variable domain, remainder taken from reference TRBV11-1 and TRBJ2-1, is EAEVAQSPRYKITEKSQAVAFWCDPISGHATLYWYRQILGQGPELLVQFQDESVVDDSQLPKDRFSAERLKGVDSTLKIQPAELGDSAMYLCASRTAGPLPYNEQFFGPGTRLTVL.

The V gene is TRBV15, the J gene TRBJ1-1, with D hard to call. Germline V gives CDR1 LNHNV, CDR2 YYDKDF (reference sequence). With 3 bases removed from V and 0 bases from J, the gap between germline ends came to 5 bases. The CDR3 has 13 residues. CDR3: CATSRVLNTEAFF. The DNA for the CDR3 is TGTGCCACCAGCAGGGTATTGAACACTGAAGCTTTCTTT.

This clonotype has only a few counts. The rearrangement links TRBV7-9 to TRBJ2-5; the D gene is possibly TRBD1 (5 bases). This CDR3 is 15 amino acids long. CDR1 SEHNR and CDR2 FQNEAQ come from the germline V gene (reference sequence). V was cut by 2 bases and J by 4 bases, with 14 bases left in between. CDR3 sequence reads: CASSLPGRDRETQYF. In DNA form, the CDR3 reads TGTGCCAGCAGCTTACCTGGTCGAGACAGAGAGACCCAGTACTTC.

This clonotype has a handful of counts. The CDR3 DNA sequence: TGTGCCAGCAGTGTGCGGGGGGGCCTTCTTCTGGAGCAGTACTTC. Its translation is CASSVRGGLLLEQYF. J is TRBJ2-7 and V is TRBV28, with TRBD2 matching over 9 bases. Germline CDR1 and CDR2: MDHEN and SYDVKM. With 5 bases clipped from V and 7 bases from J, the junction kept 12 bases outside the gene matches. This CDR3 has 15 residues. Supplemented by reference TRBV28 and TRBJ2-7, the full variable domain reads DVKVTQSSRYLVKRTGEKVFLECVQDMDHENMFWYRQDPGLGLRLIYFSYDVKMKEKGDIPEGYSVSREKKERFSLILESASTNQTSMYLCASSVRGGLLLEQYFGPGTRLTVT.

This rearrangement joins TRBV19 to TRBJ1-4; D remains unclear. Germline V gives CDR1 LNHDA, CDR2 SQIVND (reference sequence). Trimming removed 7 bases at V and 0 bases at J, with 12 bases between. The CDR3 totals 15 residues. CDR3 amino acids: CASKGDGATNEKLFF. In DNA, the CDR3 is TGTGCCAGTAAGGGAGATGGCGCAACTAATGAAAAACTGTTTTTT.

This chain joins TRBV19 and TRBJ2-3; 8 nucleotides agree with TRBD2. J gave up 3 bases and V 7 bases, and 9 bases lay outside the gene matches. Germline V lookup: CDR1 LNHDA, CDR2 SQIVND (reference sequence). CDR3 length equals 15 residues. This CDR3 is CASTTTGGPTDTQYF. DNA for the CDR3: TGTGCCAGTACTACGACGGGGGGGCCGACAGATACGCAGTATTTT.

Comment on this clonotype: Since a far larger clone is one base different, this is likely a read error. The chain employs TRBV5-6 and TRBJ2-7, with 8 bases matching TRBD2. Germline V gives CDR1 SGHDT, CDR2 YYEEEE. After removal of 1 base from V and 5 bases from J, the junction contained 2 bases not matched to a gene. The CDR3 sequence is 13 residues long. The CDR3 DNA follows: TGTGCCAGCAGCTTGACTAGCGGAGACGAGCAGTACTTC. As protein: CASSLTSGDEQYF.